This section outlines one TCR beta chain sequence together with its context. Its target is unknown. The table came from immunoSEQ multiplex PCR; TCRdb's copy has only in-frame clones and leaves some out. The table has 160,000 or so clones, 80% to 90% seen once; the top ten hold more than 4%. V gave up 6 bases and J gave up 8 bases; unmatched junction bases: 9. CDR1 is MNHEY, CDR2 SVGAGI, per germline. The CDR3 has 14 residues. The data are from a study of T cell responses to AZD1222 COVID-19 vaccine. Overall study findings and caveats: Two doses of AZD1222 preceded a rise in Spike-specific TCR breadth and depth. Donors were chiefly white British, with a greater number of females, and clonal diversity was perhaps underestimated. Spike-spanning, vaccine-associated CD4 TCRs were dominant at 160-218 and 743-854. Baseline seropositivity occurred in only a handful of AZD1222 recipients.

The chain links TRBV6-5 to TRBJ1-4; TRBD1 matches 7 bases. This TCR came from an adult who received the MenACWY meningococcal vaccine as a control. Source: peripheral blood, taken 28 days after the second dose of the MenACWY control vaccine. The CDR3 here is CASRPGQAREKLFF. The CDR3 nucleotides read TGTGCCAGCAGACCCGGACAGGCGCGAGAAAAACTGTTTTTT.